These 5 T cell receptor beta chains share one sample of origin, sequenced in a study of human CD8 memory T cell subsets. Construction of TCR beta libraries was accomplished by means of UMI-labeled 5' RACE. One entry per CDR3 protein, without DNA, is what TCRdb gives after re-calling the 5' RACE reads. The sample totals approximately 6,200 distinct CDR3 sequences. Classification as TPEX applied to CCR7+ PD-1+ TIGIT+ early memory CD8+ T cells bearing exhausted-like traits. Sequencing used CD8+ T cells from PBMCs. Receptors originate from a human donor in good health.

The CDR3 reads CASSTRLAAPYEQYF. The chain has TRBV19 and TRBJ2-7. This CDR3 contains 15 residues. CDR1 LNHDA and CDR2 SQIVND come from the germline V gene (reference sequence).

V gene TRBV18 combines with J gene TRBJ1-2. The length of the CDR3 is 13 residues. CDR1 and CDR2 from the germline V gene are KGHSH and LQKENI. The CDR3 loop reads CASSPGTSGGYTF.

V is TRBV11-2 and J is TRBJ2-1; TCRdb's D call, TRBD2, is unchecked because there is no DNA. CDR1 is SGHAT, CDR2 FQNNGV, per germline. This CDR3 is built from 14 residues. The CDR3 loop is CASSGTSGEVEQFF.

This clonotype shows up as medium-sized by frequency. The chain joins TRBV27 to TRBJ1-4; TCRdb's D call of TRBD1 is untestable without DNA. This CDR3 is built from 16 residues. The V gene's germline CDR1 is MNHEY and CDR2 SMNVEV (reference sequence). The CDR3 sequence: CASSLSGPPTNEKLFF.

V usage is TRBV19 and J usage is TRBJ2-2; TCRdb proposes TRBD1, but this gene call is untestable without DNA. Germline V gene sequence: CDR1 LNHDA, CDR2 SQIVND (reference sequence). The CDR3 runs to 16 residues. CDR3 residues: CASSTRQSPNTGELFF.